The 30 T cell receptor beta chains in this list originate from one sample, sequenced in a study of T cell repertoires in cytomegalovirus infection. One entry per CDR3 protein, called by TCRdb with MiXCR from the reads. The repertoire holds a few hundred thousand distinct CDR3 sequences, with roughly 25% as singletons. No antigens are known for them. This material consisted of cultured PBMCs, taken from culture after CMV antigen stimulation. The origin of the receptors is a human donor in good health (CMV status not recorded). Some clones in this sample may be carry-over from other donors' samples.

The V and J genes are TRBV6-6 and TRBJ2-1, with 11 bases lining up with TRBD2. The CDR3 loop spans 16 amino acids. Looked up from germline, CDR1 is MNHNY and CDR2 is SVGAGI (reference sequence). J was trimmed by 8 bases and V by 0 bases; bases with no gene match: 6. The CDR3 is CASSYSKASGRYEQFF. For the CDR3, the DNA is TGTGCCAGCAGTTACTCGAAAGCTAGCGGGAGGTATGAGCAGTTCTTC.

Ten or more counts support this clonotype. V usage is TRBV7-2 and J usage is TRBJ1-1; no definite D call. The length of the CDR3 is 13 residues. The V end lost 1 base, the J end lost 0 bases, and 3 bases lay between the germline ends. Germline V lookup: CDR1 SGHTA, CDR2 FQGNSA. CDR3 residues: CASSLVMNTEAFF. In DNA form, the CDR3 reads TGTGCCAGCAGCTTAGTAATGAACACTGAAGCTTTCTTT. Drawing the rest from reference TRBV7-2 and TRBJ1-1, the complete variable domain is GAGVSQSPSNKVTEKGKDVELRCDPISGHTALYWYRQSLGQGLEFLIYFQGNSAPDKSGLPSDRFSAERTGGSVSTLTIQRTQQEDSAVYLCASSLVMNTEAFFGQGTRLTVV.

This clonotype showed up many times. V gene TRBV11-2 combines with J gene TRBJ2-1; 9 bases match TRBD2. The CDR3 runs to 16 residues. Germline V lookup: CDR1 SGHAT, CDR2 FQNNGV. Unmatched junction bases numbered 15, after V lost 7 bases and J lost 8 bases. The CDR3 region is CASTNRRAGGPDEQFF. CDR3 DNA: TGTGCCAGCACCAACCGACGGGCGGGAGGGCCCGATGAGCAGTTCTTC.

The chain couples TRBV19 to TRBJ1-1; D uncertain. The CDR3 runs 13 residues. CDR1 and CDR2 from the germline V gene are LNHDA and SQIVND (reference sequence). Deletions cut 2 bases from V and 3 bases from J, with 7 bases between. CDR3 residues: CASSIRVYTEAFF. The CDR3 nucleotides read TGTGCCAGTAGTATACGGGTCTACACTGAAGCTTTCTTT.

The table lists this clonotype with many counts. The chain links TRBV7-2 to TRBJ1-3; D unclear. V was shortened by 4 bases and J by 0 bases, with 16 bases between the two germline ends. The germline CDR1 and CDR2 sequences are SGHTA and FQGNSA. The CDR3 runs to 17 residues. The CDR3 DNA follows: TGTGCCAGCAGCTCCCCAACTACGCTTTACTCTGGAAACACCATATATTTT. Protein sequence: CASSSPTTLYSGNTIYF.

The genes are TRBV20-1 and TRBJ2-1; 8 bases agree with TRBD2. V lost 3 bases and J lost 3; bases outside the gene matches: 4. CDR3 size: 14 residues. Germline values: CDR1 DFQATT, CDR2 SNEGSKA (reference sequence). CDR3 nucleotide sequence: TGCAGTGCTAGGGGTAGCGGGATCTACAATGAGCAGTTCTTC. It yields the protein CSARGSGIYNEQFF.

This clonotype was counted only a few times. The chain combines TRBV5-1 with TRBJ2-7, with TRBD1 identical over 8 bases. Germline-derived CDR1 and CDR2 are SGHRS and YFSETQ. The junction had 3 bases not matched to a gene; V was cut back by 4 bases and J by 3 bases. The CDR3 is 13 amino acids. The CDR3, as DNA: TGCGCCAGCAGCAGAGGACAGGGCTACGAGCAGTACTTC. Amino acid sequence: CASSRGQGYEQYF.

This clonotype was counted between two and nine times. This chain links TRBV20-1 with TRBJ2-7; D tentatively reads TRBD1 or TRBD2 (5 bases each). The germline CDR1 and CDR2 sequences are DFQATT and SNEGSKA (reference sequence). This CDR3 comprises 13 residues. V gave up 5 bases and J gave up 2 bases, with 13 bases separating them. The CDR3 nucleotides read TGCAGTGCTGCTCGGGACGGAACCTACGAGCAGTACTTC. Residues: CSAARDGTYEQYF.

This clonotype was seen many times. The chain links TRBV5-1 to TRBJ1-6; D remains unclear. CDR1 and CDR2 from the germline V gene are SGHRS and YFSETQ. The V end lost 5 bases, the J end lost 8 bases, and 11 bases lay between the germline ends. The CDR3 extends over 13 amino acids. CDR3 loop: CASRWAIDSPLHF. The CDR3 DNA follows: TGCGCCAGCAGATGGGCCATTGATTCACCCCTCCACTTT.

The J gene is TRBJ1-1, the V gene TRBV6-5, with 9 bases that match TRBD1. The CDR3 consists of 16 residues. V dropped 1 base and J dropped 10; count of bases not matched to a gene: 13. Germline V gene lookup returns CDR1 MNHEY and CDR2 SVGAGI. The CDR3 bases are TGTGCCAGCAGTTACTATTCGTTCGGGGACAGGGAGGGAGCTTTCTTT. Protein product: CASSYYSFGDREGAFF.

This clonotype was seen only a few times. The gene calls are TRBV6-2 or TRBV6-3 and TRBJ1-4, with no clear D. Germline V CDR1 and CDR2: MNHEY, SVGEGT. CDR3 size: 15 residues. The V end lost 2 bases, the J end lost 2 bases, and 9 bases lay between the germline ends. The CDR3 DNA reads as TGTGCCAGCAGTTACGGTGGAGGGACTAATGAAAAACTGTTTTTT. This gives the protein CASSYGGGTNEKLFF.

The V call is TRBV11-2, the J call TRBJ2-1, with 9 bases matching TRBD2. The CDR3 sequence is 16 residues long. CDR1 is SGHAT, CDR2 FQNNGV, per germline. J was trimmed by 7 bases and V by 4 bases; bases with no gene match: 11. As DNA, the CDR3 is TGTGCCAGCAGCTCTGTGGCTAGCGGGATTAGGAATGAGCAGTTCTTC. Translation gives CASSSVASGIRNEQFF.

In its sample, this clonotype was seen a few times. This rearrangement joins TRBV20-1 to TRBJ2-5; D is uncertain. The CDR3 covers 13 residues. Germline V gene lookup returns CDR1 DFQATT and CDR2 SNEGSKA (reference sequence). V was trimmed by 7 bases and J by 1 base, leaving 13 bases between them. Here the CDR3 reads CSVNTISQETQYF. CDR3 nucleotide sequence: TGCAGTGTTAACACCATCTCCCAAGAGACCCAGTACTTC.

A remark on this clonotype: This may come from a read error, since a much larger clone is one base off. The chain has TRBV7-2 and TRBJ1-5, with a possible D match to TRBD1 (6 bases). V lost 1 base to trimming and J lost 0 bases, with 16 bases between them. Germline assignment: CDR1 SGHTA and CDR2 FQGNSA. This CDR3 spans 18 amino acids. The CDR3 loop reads CASSLETGGVCSNQPQHF. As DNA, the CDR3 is TGTGCCAGCAGCTTAGAGACAGGAGGTGTTTGTAGCAATCAGCCCCAGCATTTT.

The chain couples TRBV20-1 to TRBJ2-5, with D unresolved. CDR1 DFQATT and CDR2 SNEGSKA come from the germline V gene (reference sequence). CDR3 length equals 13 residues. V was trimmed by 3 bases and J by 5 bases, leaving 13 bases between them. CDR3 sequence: CSASDRVMETQYF. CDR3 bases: TGCAGTGCTAGTGACCGGGTGATGGAGACCCAGTACTTC.

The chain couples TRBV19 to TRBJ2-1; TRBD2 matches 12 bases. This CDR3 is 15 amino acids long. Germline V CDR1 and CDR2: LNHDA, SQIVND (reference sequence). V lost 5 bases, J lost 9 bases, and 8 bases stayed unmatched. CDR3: CASSPTSGSYGEQFF. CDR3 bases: TGTGCCAGTAGTCCGACTAGCGGGAGTTACGGTGAGCAGTTCTTC.

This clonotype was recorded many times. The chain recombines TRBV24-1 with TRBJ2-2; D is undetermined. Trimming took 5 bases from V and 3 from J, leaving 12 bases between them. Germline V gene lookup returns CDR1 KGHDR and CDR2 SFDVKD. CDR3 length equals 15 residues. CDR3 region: CATSVPDRHTGELFF. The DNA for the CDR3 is TGTGCCACCAGTGTTCCGGACCGACACACCGGGGAGCTGTTTTTT.

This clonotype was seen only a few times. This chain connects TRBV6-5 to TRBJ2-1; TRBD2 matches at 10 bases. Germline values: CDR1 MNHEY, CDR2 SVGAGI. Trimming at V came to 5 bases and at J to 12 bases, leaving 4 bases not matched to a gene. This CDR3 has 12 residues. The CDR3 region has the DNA TGTGCCAGCAGTATAGCGGGAGGCGGGCAGTTCTTC. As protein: CASSIAGGGQFF.

The CDR3 spells CASWTSGRRGETQYF. The CDR3 nucleotides read TGTGCCAGCTGGACTAGCGGGAGGAGGGGGGAGACCCAGTACTTC. The chain recombines TRBV6-6 with TRBJ2-5; 14 bases map to TRBD2. Trimming took 8 bases from V and 5 from J; bases not matched to a gene: 7. The CDR3 sequence is 15 residues long. Germline assignment: CDR1 MNHNY and CDR2 SVGAGI (reference sequence).

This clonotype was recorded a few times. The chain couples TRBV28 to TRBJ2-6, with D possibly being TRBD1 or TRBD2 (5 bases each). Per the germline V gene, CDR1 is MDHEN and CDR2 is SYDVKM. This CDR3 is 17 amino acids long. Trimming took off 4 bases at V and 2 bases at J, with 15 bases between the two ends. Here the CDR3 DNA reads TGTGCCAGCAGTTCCGAGGCAGGGCGGGCTGGGGCCAACGTCCTGACTTTC. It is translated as CASSSEAGRAGANVLTF.

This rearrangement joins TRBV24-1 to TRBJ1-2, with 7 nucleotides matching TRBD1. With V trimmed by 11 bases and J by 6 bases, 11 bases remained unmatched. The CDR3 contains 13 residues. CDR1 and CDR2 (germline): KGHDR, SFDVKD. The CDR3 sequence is CAIRPGTEDGYTF. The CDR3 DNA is TGTGCCATACGTCCCGGGACAGAAGATGGCTACACCTTC.

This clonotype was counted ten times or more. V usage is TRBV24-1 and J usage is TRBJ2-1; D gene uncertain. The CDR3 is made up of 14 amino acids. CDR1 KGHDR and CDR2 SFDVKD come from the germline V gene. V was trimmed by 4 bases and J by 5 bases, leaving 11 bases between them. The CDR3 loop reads CATSDPGGNNEQFF. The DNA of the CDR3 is TGTGCCACCAGTGACCCCGGTGGGAACAATGAGCAGTTCTTC.

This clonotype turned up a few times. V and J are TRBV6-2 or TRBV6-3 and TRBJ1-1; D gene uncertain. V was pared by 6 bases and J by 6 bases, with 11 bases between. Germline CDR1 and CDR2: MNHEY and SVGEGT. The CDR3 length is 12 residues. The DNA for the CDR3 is TGTGCCAGCAGCAAACAAGGACCTGAAGCTTTCTTT. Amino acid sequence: CASSKQGPEAFF.

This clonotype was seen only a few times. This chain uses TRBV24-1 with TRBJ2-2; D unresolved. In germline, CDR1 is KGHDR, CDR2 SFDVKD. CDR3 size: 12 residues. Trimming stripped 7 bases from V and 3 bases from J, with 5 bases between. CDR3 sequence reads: CATRADTGELFF. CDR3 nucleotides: TGTGCCACCAGGGCGGACACCGGGGAGCTGTTTTTT.

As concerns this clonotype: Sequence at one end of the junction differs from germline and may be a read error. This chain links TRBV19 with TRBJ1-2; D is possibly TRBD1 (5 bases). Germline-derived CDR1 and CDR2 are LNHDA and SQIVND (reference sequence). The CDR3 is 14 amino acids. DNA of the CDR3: TGTACCAGTAGTATGGCAGGGAGGAACTATGGCTACACCTTC. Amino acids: CTSSMAGRNYGYTF.

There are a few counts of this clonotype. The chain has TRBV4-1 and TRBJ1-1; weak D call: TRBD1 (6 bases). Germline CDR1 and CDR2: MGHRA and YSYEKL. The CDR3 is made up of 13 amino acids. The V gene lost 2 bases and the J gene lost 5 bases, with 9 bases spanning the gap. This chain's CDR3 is CASSQFQGTEAFF. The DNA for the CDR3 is TGCGCCAGCAGCCAATTCCAGGGGACTGAAGCTTTCTTT.

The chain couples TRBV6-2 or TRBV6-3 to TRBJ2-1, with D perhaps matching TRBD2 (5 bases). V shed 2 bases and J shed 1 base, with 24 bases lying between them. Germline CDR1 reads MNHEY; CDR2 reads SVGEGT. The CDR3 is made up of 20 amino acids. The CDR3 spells CASSYGPGKGSVSSYNEQFF. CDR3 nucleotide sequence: TGTGCCAGCAGTTACGGGCCGGGGAAAGGGTCTGTTTCTTCCTACAATGAGCAGTTCTTC.

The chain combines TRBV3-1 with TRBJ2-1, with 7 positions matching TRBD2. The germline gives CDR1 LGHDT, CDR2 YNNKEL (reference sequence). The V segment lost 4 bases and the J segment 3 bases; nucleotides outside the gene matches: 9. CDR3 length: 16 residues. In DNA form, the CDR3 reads TGTGCCAGCAGCCCCTCTAGCGGCCTCAGCTACAATGAGCAGTTCTTC. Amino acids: CASSPSSGLSYNEQFF.

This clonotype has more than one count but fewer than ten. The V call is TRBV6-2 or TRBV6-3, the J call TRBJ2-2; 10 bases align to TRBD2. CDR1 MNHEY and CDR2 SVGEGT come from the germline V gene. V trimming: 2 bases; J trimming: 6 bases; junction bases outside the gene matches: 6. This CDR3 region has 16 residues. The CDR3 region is CASSYTASGRSGELFF. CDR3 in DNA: TGTGCCAGCAGTTACACGGCTAGCGGGAGATCCGGGGAGCTGTTTTTT.

Here the CDR3 DNA reads TGCAGCGTTGTGCGGGCCGGAGGTTATGGCTACACCTTC. It is translated as CSVVRAGGYGYTF. This rearrangement joins TRBV29-1 to TRBJ1-2, with D unclear. The CDR3 covers 13 residues. CDR1 is SQVTM, CDR2 ANQGSEA, per germline. The V gene lost 4 bases and the J gene lost 5 bases, with 14 bases spanning the gap.